This TCR beta chain was recorded in a study of cytomegalovirus exposure and HLA in healthy donors. This cohort consisted of healthy bone marrow donors. Germline CDR1 and CDR2: MNHNY and SVGAGI (reference sequence). V was clipped by 7 bases and J by 6 bases, with 19 bases between them. The CDR3 contains 15 residues. It was with 60 Vbeta and 13 Jbeta primers that the PCR ran. Sequencing used immunoSEQ multiplex PCR; TCRdb keeps in-frame clones, though not all of them. The sample holds 150,000 to 200,000 clones; just over 75% are singletons and the top ten take 1.5% to 1.8%. This chain joins TRBV6-6 and TRBJ1-5; D not certain. The specimen sequenced was PBMCs. The clonotype was recovered from a man aged 35 to 55 in good health and CMV-seronegative. The CDR3 bases are TGTGCCAGCACCTTAGGCCGGGGTTCGAGTCAGCCCCAGCATTTT. Amino acids: CASTLGRGSSQPQHF.